This note documents a single T cell receptor beta chain sequence. The target antigen is unknown. Treatment reported: some 20 received Ad26.COV2.S at low or high dose, single or two shots; roughly five received placebo; per-sample allocation not given. The study sampled participants on day 63 after the first vaccine or placebo injection. This entry comes from a study of Ad26.COV2.S vaccination and SARS-CoV-2 variants. Some clones are missing from TCRdb's copy, which holds only in-frame ones; the method was immunoSEQ multiplex PCR. This sample carries about 680,000 clones, 89% of them seen once, and the ten largest clones take nearly 1.5%. Overall study results and limits: While placebo recipients had lower spike-specific TCR breadth, vaccine recipients had more.

CDR1 and CDR2 from the germline V gene are LNHNV and YYDKDF (reference sequence). This CDR3 is 16 amino acids long. The ends were cut back, 2 bases at V and 4 bases at J, with 17 bases in the middle. This TCR derives from a person aged 18-60 years who received the Ad26.COV2.S COVID-19 vaccine or a placebo. This chain links TRBV15 with TRBJ1-2, with D possibly matching TRBD1 (5 bases). The sequences come from peripheral blood, collected in a trial of Ad26.COV2.S vaccine versus placebo. The CDR3 DNA is TGTGCCACCAGCAGATCCGGGACTCTAACATCCTATGGCTACACCTTC. It translates to CATSRSGTLTSYGYTF.